This T cell receptor beta chain derives from a study of response to subunit inactivated influenza vaccine. Findings and limits, study-wide: Each seasonal influenza vaccination recruits few new T cells, the authors suggested.

TCRdb redid the calling of the RT-PCR reads with MiXCR, one entry per CDR3 protein. The sample lists 500,000 to 600,000 distinct CDR3 sequences; approximately 15% were seen once. Per the germline V gene, CDR1 is MNHNS and CDR2 is SASEGT. The V end lost 5 bases, the J end lost 8 bases, and 15 bases lay between the germline ends. This CDR3 contains 13 residues. This clonotype was detected only a few times. What it binds is not known. This sequence was found in a man aged 50 to 69 who received an inactivated influenza vaccine. The specimen was CD4+ T cells sorted from PBMCs, collected less than 30 months after vaccination. The rearrangement joins TRBV6-1 to TRBJ1-2, with a possible D match to TRBD1 (6 bases). The CDR3 DNA reads TGTGCCAGCAGTACACAGGGTATGGGGGGCTACACCTTC. It encodes CASSTQGMGGYTF.